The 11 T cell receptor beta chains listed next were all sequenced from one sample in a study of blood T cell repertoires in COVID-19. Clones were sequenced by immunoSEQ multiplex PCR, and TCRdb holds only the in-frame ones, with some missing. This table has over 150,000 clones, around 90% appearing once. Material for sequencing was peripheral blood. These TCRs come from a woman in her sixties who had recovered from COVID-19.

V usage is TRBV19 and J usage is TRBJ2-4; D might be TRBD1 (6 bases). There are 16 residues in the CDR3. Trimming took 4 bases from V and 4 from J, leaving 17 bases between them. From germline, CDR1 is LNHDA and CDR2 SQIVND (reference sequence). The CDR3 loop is CASSTRPRDIKNIQYF. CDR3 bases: TGTGCCAGTAGTACCCGACCCCGGGACATTAAAAACATTCAGTACTTC.

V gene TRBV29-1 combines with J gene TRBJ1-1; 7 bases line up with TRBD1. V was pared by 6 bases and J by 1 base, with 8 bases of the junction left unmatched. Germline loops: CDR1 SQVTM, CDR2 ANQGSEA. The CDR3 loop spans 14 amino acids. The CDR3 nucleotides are TGCAGCGTCGCCGTGGGGACAGCGAACACTGAAGCTTTCTTT. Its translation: CSVAVGTANTEAFF.

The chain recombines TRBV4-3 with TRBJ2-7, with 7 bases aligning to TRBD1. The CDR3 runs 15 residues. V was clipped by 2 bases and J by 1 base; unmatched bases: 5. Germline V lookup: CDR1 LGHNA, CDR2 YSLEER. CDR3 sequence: CASSQSRQGSYEQYF. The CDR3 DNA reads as TGCGCCAGCAGCCAATCCCGACAGGGATCCTACGAGCAGTACTTC.

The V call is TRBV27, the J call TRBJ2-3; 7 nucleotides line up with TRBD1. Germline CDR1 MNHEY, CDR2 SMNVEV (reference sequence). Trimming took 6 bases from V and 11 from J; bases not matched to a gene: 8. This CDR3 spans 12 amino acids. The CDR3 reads CASSHAWDRQYF. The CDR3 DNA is TGTGCCAGCAGCCACGCATGGGACAGGCAGTATTTT.

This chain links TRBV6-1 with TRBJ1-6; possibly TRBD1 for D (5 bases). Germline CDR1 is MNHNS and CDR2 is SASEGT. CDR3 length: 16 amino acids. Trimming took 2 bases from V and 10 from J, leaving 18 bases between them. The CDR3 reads CASSENPQGGGSPLHF. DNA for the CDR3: TGTGCCAGCAGTGAAAATCCCCAGGGCGGTGGCTCACCCCTCCACTTT.

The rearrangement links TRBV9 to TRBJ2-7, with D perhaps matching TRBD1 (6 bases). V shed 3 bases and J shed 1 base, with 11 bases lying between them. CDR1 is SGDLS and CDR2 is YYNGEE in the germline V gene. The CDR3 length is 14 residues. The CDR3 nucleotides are TGTGCCAGCAGCGGAGACAGGTATTCCTACGAGCAGTACTTC. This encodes CASSGDRYSYEQYF.

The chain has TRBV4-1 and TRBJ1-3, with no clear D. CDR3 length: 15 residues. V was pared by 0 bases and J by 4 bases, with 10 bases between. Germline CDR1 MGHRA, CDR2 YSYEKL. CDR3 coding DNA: TGCGCCAGCAGCCAAGATTGGAACAGAGGAAACACCATATATTTT. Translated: CASSQDWNRGNTIYF.

CDR3 sequence: CAWSREATQPQHF. In DNA form, the CDR3 reads TGTGCCTGGAGTCGGGAAGCCACTCAGCCCCAGCATTTT. This chain links TRBV30 with TRBJ1-5; D is uncertain. The CDR3 extends over 13 amino acids. V lost 2 bases to trimming and J lost 6 bases, with 11 bases between them. Looked up from germline, CDR1 is GTSNPN and CDR2 is SVGIG (reference sequence). Combining the CDR3 with reference TRBV30 and TRBJ1-5 gives the whole variable domain SQTIHQWPATLVQPVGSPLSLECTVEGTSNPNLYWYRQAAGRGLQLLFYSVGIGQISSEVPQNLSASRPQDRQFILSSKKLLLSDSGFYLCAWSREATQPQHFGDGTRLSIL.

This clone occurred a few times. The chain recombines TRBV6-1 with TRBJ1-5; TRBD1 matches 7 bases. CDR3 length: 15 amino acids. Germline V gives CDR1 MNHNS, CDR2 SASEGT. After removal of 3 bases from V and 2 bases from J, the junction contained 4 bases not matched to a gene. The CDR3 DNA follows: TGTGCCAGCAGTGACGAGGGGGCAGGCAATCAGCCCCAGCATTTT. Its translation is CASSDEGAGNQPQHF.

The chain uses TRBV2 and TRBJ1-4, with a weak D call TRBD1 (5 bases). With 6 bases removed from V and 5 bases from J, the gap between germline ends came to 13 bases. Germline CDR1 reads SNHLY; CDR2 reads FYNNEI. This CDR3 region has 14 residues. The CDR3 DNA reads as TGTGCCAGCAGGGACCGGGGGGGGAATGAAAAACTGTTTTTT. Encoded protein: CASRDRGGNEKLFF.

For the CDR3, the DNA is TGTGCCAGCAGCGTGACGGGGGGGTCGTCAGAGACCCAGTACTTC. This sequence encodes CASSVTGGSSETQYF. This chain connects TRBV9 to TRBJ2-5; 8 bases agree with TRBD2. The J segment lost 4 bases and the V segment lost 2 bases, leaving 7 bases of the junction unmatched. This CDR3 contains 15 residues. CDR1 is SGDLS, CDR2 YYNGEE, per germline.